Below, one TCR beta chain is given with its context. Produced via immunoSEQ multiplex PCR; TCRdb's table is partial and in-frame only. This table holds approximately 82,000 clones, 80% to 95% found once. The sample is drawn from a study of blood T cell repertoires in COVID-19. Germline lookup yields CDR1 SGHTS and CDR2 YDEGEE. The V and J ends lost 10 bases and 0 bases respectively, with 17 bases between them. CDR3 size: 16 residues. The sample comprised peripheral blood. The rearrangement links TRBV5-8 to TRBJ1-6; unclear D gene. This receptor was taken from a woman aged 60 to 75 with active COVID-19. The CDR3 is CAHTGSLSSYNSPLHF. Here the CDR3 DNA reads TGTGCCCATACCGGGAGTCTAAGCTCCTATAATTCACCCCTCCACTTT.